This TCR beta chain emerged from a study of blood T cell repertoires in COVID-19. Across the study: Material from acute and convalescent COVID-19 was sourced from the United States, Italy and Spain. PBMCs, B-cell-depleted T cells, or T cells provided the cDNA or gDNA that made up the material.

Germline lookup yields CDR1 LGHDT and CDR2 YNNKEL (reference sequence). CDR3 size: 14 residues. Trimming left V 0 bases short and J 2 bases short, with 7 bases between. Source study methods: Quantification of nucleated cells was approximated via reference gene primer amplification. Method: immunoSEQ multiplex PCR; TCRdb's copy keeps in-frame clones and lacks some. The DNA gave D and trimming, while V, J and clone size come from that table. The sample contains about 83,000 clones, about 88% of which appear only once. The receptor's source is a woman aged 80 or older with active or convalescent COVID-19. The rearrangement links TRBV3-1 (or the pseudogene TRBV3-2) to TRBJ1-2; tentatively, D is TRBD1 (5 bases). Sequenced material: peripheral blood. CDR3 sequence (DNA): TGTGCCAGCAGCCAAGAGCAGGGCAACTATGGCTACACCTTC. This sequence encodes CASSQEQGNYGYTF.